The present TCR beta chain was sequenced within a study of cytomegalovirus exposure and HLA in healthy donors. Use of 60 Vbeta and 13 Jbeta primers characterized the PCR. TCRdb's table, derived via immunoSEQ multiplex PCR, lists solely in-frame clones and lacks some. The data hold about 160,000 clones, with roughly 85% observed a single time. J lost 4 bases, V lost 5 bases, and 4 bases had no gene match. There are 12 residues in the CDR3. The germline V gene encodes CDR1 SQVTM and CDR2 ANQGSEA. For this clone: Its antigen is undetermined.

Study findings and constraints: As a later analysis showed, a missense DCLRE1C variant was linked to trimming of TCR beta V- and J-genes. Most CMV-associated TCR beta chains appeared HLA-restricted in a later analysis.

The V and J genes are TRBV29-1 and TRBJ2-5, with 7 bases matching TRBD1. The receptor's source is a woman between 50 and 59 years old in good health and CMV-seronegative. The sequenced material came from PBMCs. This CDR3 is CSVLTGVETQYF. The CDR3 DNA follows: TGCAGCGTTTTAACAGGGGTAGAGACCCAGTACTTC. The variable domain in full, with the rest retrieved from reference TRBV29-1 and TRBJ2-5, is SAVISQKPSRDICQRGTSLTIQCQVDSQVTMMFWYRQQPGQSLTLIATANQGSEATYESGFVIDKFPISRPNLTFSTLTVSNMSPEDSSIYLCSVLTGVETQYFGPGTRLLVL.